The 8 T cell receptor beta chains below come from one sample, sequenced in a study of blood T cell repertoires in COVID-19. Some clones are missing from TCRdb's copy, which holds only in-frame ones; the method was immunoSEQ multiplex PCR. This table has about 32,000 clones, around nine tenths appearing once. Sample: peripheral blood. Source of these receptors: a woman in her 70s with active COVID-19.

The V gene is TRBV2, the J gene TRBJ2-7; 7 nucleotides agree with TRBD1. V was pared by 5 bases and J by 5 bases, with 6 bases of the junction left unmatched. Germline-derived CDR1 and CDR2 are SNHLY and FYNNEI. The CDR3 loop spans 13 amino acids. This CDR3 is CASSTGQANEQYF. The DNA for the CDR3 is TGTGCCAGCAGTACAGGACAGGCGAACGAGCAGTACTTC.

This chain links TRBV19 with TRBJ2-5; 7 nucleotides match TRBD1. J lost 5 bases, V lost 4 bases, and 7 bases had no gene match. Germline V gene sequence: CDR1 LNHDA, CDR2 SQIVND (reference sequence). CDR3 length equals 14 residues. The CDR3 DNA follows: TGTGCCAGTAGTACCACAGGGGATGGTGAGACCCAGTACTTC. It yields the protein CASSTTGDGETQYF.

The chain carries TRBV7-2 and TRBJ2-5; tentatively, D is TRBD1 (6 bases). The germline CDR1 and CDR2 sequences are SGHTA and FQGNSA. V was clipped by 5 bases and J by 1 base, with 14 bases between them. The CDR3 totals 15 residues. CDR3 DNA sequence: TGTGCCAGCAGCCCCCGACAGGTTGCCCAAGAGACCCAGTACTTC. Amino acids: CASSPRQVAQETQYF.

The genes are TRBV9 and TRBJ2-1, with D tentatively TRBD1 (5 bases). CDR1 is SGDLS, CDR2 YYNGEE, per germline. V dropped 4 bases and J dropped 5 bases, with 10 bases sitting between them. The length of the CDR3 is 13 residues. CDR3 nucleotides: TGTGCCAGCAGCTTCGACAGTAACAATGAGCAGTTCTTC. This codes for CASSFDSNNEQFF. The complete variable domain, with remaining parts taken from reference TRBV9 and TRBJ2-1, reads DSGVTQTPKHLITATGQRVTLRCSPRSGDLSVYWYQQSLDQGLQFLIQYYNGEERAKGNILERFSAQQFPDLHSELNLSSLELGDSALYFCASSFDSNNEQFFGPGTRLTVL.

This chain joins TRBV25-1 and TRBJ2-7, with a weak D call TRBD1 (5 bases). CDR1 MGHDK and CDR2 SYGVNS come from the germline V gene. Trimming left V 3 bases short and J 5 bases short, with 8 bases between. The CDR3 consists of 12 residues. The CDR3 region has the DNA TGTGCCAGCAGTGACGAAGGGGACGAGCAGTACTTC. Protein sequence: CASSDEGDEQYF.

CDR3 nucleotides: TGTGCCAGCAGGTTTACCGGGGATGCCTACAATGAGCAGTTCTTC. Amino acid sequence: CASRFTGDAYNEQFF. The chain couples TRBV7-9 to TRBJ2-1; weak D call: TRBD2 (5 bases). Germline CDR1 is SEHNR and CDR2 is FQNEAQ (reference sequence). V was trimmed by 6 bases and J by 2 bases, leaving 14 bases between them. This CDR3 region has 15 residues.

In regard to this clone: At one end, the junction sequence differs from germline, possibly due to a read error. The chain combines TRBV15 with TRBJ2-7, with TRBD2 matching over 11 bases. CDR1 and CDR2 from the germline V gene are LNHNV and YYDKDF (reference sequence). The CDR3 runs to 15 residues. CDR3 residues: CATRREGTSGHEQYF. DNA for the CDR3: TGTGCCACCCGCAGAGAAGGGACTAGCGGCCACGAGCAGTACTTC.

The gene calls are TRBV7-2 and TRBJ1-1; TRBD1 might be the D (6 bases). V gave up 1 base and J gave up 3 bases, with 9 bases separating them. Germline values: CDR1 SGHTA, CDR2 FQGNSA. The CDR3 runs 14 residues. For the CDR3, the DNA is TGTGCCAGCAGCTTAGGCAGGGGATACACTGAAGCTTTCTTT. Its translation: CASSLGRGYTEAFF.